Listed below are T cell receptor beta chains from one sample, sequenced in a study of cytomegalovirus exposure and HLA in healthy donors. TCRdb keeps only in-frame clones here, not all; method: immunoSEQ multiplex PCR. This table holds 60,000 to 70,000 clones, 79% found once. Sequencing was done on a sample of PBMCs. Receptors originate from a woman in her twenties or thirties in good health and CMV-seronegative. Both conserved end residues are part of each CDR3. A D gene is named only where the DNA matches it firmly. A clone size is listed for some rows: how often the clone was seen (once, few, many), or a class if it is expanded.

D gene	V gene	J gene	clone size	CDR3 protein	CDR3 DNA
TRBD2	TRBV6-5	TRBJ2-1	once	CASSPLAGYHNEQFF	TGTGCCAGCAGTCCCCTAGCGGGGTATCACAATGAGCAGTTCTTC
TRBD1	TRBV9	TRBJ2-2	NA	CASSQGRTGRNTGELFF	TGTGCCAGCAGCCAAGGACGGACAGGGAGGAACACCGGGGAGCTGTTTTTT
TRBD1	TRBV11-2	TRBJ1-6	NA	CASSFRRDSFRESPLHF	TGTGCCAGCAGCTTCAGACGGGACAGCTTCAGGGAATCACCCCTCCACTTT
NA	TRBV30	TRBJ2-2	NA	CAWSADTGELFF	TGTGCCTGGAGTGCGGACACCGGGGAGCTGTTTTTT
TRBD1	TRBV5-4	TRBJ1-1	NA	CASSSPQGADTEAFF	TGTGCCAGCAGCTCACCTCAGGGGGCGGATACTGAAGCTTTCTTT
NA	TRBV4-1	TRBJ1-1	NA	CASRDSVNTEAFF	TGCGCCAGCAGGGACTCAGTGAACACTGAAGCTTTCTTT
NA	TRBV11-2	TRBJ1-3	NA	CASSPSQAYRSGNTIYF	TGTGCCAGCAGCCCATCCCAGGCATATCGCTCTGGAAACACCATATATTTT
NA	TRBV30	TRBJ1-2	few	CAWSVVGEYGYTF	TGTGCCTGGAGTGTAGTCGGGGAGTATGGCTACACCTTC
TRBD1	TRBV5-1	TRBJ1-2	NA	CASSLETGSYGYTF	TGCGCCAGCAGCTTAGAGACAGGGTCTTATGGCTACACCTTC
NA	TRBV9	TRBJ2-7	once	CASSVEPGFEQYF	TGTGCCAGCAGCGTAGAGCCCGGTTTCGAGCAGTACTTC
NA	TRBV19	TRBJ1-6	NA	CASSIRDTNSPLHF	TGTGCCAGTAGTATTCGGGACACTAATTCACCCCTCCACTTT
NA	TRBV7-2	TRBJ1-2	NA	CASSLERDYGYTF	TGTGCCAGCAGCTTAGAACGGGACTATGGCTACACCTTC
TRBD1	TRBV7-9	TRBJ1-1	NA	CASSLGQLNTEAFF	TGTGCCAGCAGCTTGGGACAGCTGAACACTGAAGCTTTCTTT
TRBD1	TRBV7-9	TRBJ1-3	NA	CASSRTGGGNTIYF	TGTGCCAGCAGCCGAACAGGGGGTGGAAACACCATATATTTT
NA	TRBV2	TRBJ1-2	NA	CASSERGTNYGYTF	TGTGCCAGCAGTGAGAGAGGTACCAACTATGGCTACACCTTC
NA	TRBV11-2	TRBJ2-7	NA	CASSSRGMGGDYEQYF	TGTGCCAGCAGCTCCCGGGGGATGGGGGGTGACTACGAGCAGTACTTC
NA	TRBV18	TRBJ2-2	NA	CASSTSTGELFF	TGTGCCAGCTCCACTAGTACCGGGGAGCTGTTTTTT
NA	TRBV29-1	TRBJ2-1	NA	CSEGSSYNEQFF	TGCAGCGAAGGGAGCTCCTACAATGAGCAGTTCTTC
TRBD1	TRBV18	TRBJ1-4	NA	CASSPWDRESEKLFF	TGTGCCAGCTCACCATGGGACAGGGAGAGTGAAAAACTGTTTTTT
TRBD1	TRBV7-8	TRBJ1-4	NA	CASSPRTGTNEKLFF	TGTGCCAGCAGCCCAAGGACAGGAACTAATGAAAAACTGTTTTTT